A selection of T cell receptor beta chains follows, all from one sample in a study of CD8+CD57+ T cells in acquired aplastic anemia. Via MiXCR, TCRdb re-called the reads, giving one row per CDR3 protein. The table shows around 500,000 distinct CDR3 sequences, with about a third occurring only once. The source material was sorted CD4+, CD8+, or CD8+CD57+ T cells (not recorded which) from PBMCs. These receptors all stem from a human donor with aplastic anemia. The CDR3 runs from the conserved cysteine through the conserved F or W. The D gene is left open where the match is weak. Not all rows give a size; the values are once, few, many and, for expanded clones, a class.

abundance,d_gene,v_gene,j_gene,CDR3aa,CDR3nt
.,.,TRBV19,TRBJ1-5,CASSSQGFQPQHF,TGTGCCAGCAGCTCTCAGGGGTTTCAGCCCCAGCATTTT
.,.,TRBV11-1,TRBJ2-7,CASSLAILGQKGTYEQYF,TGTGCCAGCAGCTTAGCGATCCTCGGACAGAAAGGAACCTACGAGCAGTACTTC
.,.,TRBV6-2/TRBV6-3,TRBJ2-1,CASSYGRYNEQFF,TGTGCCAGCAGTTACGGGCGGTACAATGAGCAGTTCTTC
.,TRBD1,TRBV10-3,TRBJ1-5,CAISGIKDRGVQPQHF,TGTGCCATCAGTGGGATTAAGGACAGGGGTGTTCAGCCCCAGCATTTT
.,TRBD2,TRBV20-1,TRBJ2-1,CSARAGLVGEQFF,TGCAGTGCTAGAGCGGGACTAGTGGGTGAGCAGTTCTTC
few,TRBD2,TRBV7-9,TRBJ2-7,CASSLTTGTSGTYEQYF,TGTGCCAGCAGCTTAACCACCGGGACTAGCGGAACCTACGAGCAGTACTTC
.,.,TRBV20-1,TRBJ2-1,CSARDTLIGTVEKQFF,TGCAGTGCTAGAGATACTTTGATCGGGACGGTCGAAAAGCAGTTCTTC
many,TRBD1,TRBV19,TRBJ1-2,CASSIDGTEAYGYTF,TGTGCCAGTAGTATAGACGGGACAGAAGCTTATGGCTACACCTTC
few,.,TRBV25-1,TRBJ2-1,CASSVGQINEQFF,TGTGCCAGCAGTGTAGGGCAGATCAATGAGCAGTTCTTC
.,TRBD1,TRBV15,TRBJ1-2,CATSSLGTGANYGYTF,TGTGCCACCAGCAGCTTGGGGACAGGGGCTAACTATGGCTACACCTTC
many,.,TRBV19,TRBJ2-3,CASSIVNGFTDTQYF,TGTGCCAGTAGTATAGTCAATGGTTTCACAGATACGCAGTATTTT
.,.,TRBV5-6,TRBJ2-7,CASSLFTREHEQYF,TGTGCCAGCAGCTTGTTTACCCGGGAACACGAGCAGTACTTC
.,.,TRBV5-1,TRBJ2-7,CASSLGAGFSYEQYF,TGCGCCAGCAGCTTGGGAGCAGGGTTCTCCTACGAGCAGTACTTC
.,.,TRBV29-1,TRBJ2-1,CSVDPSPPQFF,TGCAGCGTAGATCCCAGTCCGCCACAGTTCTTC
few,TRBD1,TRBV5-1,TRBJ1-1,CASSLTNRGNTEAFF,TGCGCCAGCAGCTTGACGAACAGGGGGAACACTGAAGCTTTCTTT
many,TRBD2,TRBV29-1,TRBJ2-3,CSVARLAGDLDTQYF,TGCAGCGTCGCACGACTAGCGGGAGACCTCGATACGCAGTATTTT
.,.,TRBV4-1,TRBJ2-1,CAGSRDLEFEQFF,TGCGCCGGCAGCCGGGACTTAGAGTTTGAGCAGTTCTTC
.,TRBD2,TRBV6-1,TRBJ2-7,CATFPGLAVYEQYF,TGTGCCACCTTTCCGGGACTAGCGGTCTACGAGCAGTACTTC
.,.,TRBV29-1,TRBJ1-6,CSVAVRDNSPLHF,TGCAGCGTTGCGGTCAGGGACAATTCACCCCTCCACTTT
many,.,TRBV7-3,TRBJ1-2,CASSLPLQVSYGYTF,TGTGCCAGCAGCTTACCCCTACAGGTGAGCTATGGCTACACCTTC
many,TRBD1,TRBV20-1,TRBJ2-3,CSAGQGVADTQYF,TGCAGTGCTGGACAGGGAGTTGCAGATACGCAGTATTTT
few,TRBD1,TRBV25-1,TRBJ1-1,CASSQRTGEKAFF,TGTGCCAGCAGTCAAAGGACAGGAGAAAAAGCTTTCTTT
.,.,TRBV15,TRBJ2-1,CATSREEAAIPPQAPNEQFF,TGTGCCACCAGCAGAGAAGAAGCGGCGATACCCCCGCAAGCCCCTAATGAGCAGTTCTTC
few,TRBD2,TRBV10-1,TRBJ2-7,CASIAGRGAYEQYF,TGTGCCAGCATTGCGGGGCGGGGGGCCTACGAGCAGTACTTC
few,TRBD1,TRBV20-1,TRBJ1-4,CSARSTGGMHEKLFF,TGCAGTGCTAGATCCACAGGGGGGATGCATGAAAAACTGTTTTTT
.,.,TRBV11-1,TRBJ1-4,CASSLRTVTANEKLFF,TGTGCCAGCAGCCTGCGGACAGTTACAGCTAATGAAAAACTGTTTTTT
.,.,TRBV5-4,TRBJ1-6,CASSLRSTGYSPLHF,TGTGCCAGCAGCTTAAGGTCAACAGGATATTCACCCCTCCACTTT
.,.,TRBV5-1,TRBJ1-6,CASSRDPGRSNSPLHF,TGCGCCAGCAGCCGAGATCCGGGACGCAGTAATTCACCCCTCCACTTT
few,TRBD2,TRBV2,TRBJ2-3,CASSEYGSGSPTDTQYF,TGTGCCAGCAGTGAATATGGTAGCGGGAGTCCCACAGATACGCAGTATTTT
.,TRBD2,TRBV20-1,TRBJ2-7,CSATRLAGSSYEQYF,TGCAGTGCTACCCGACTAGCGGGAAGCTCCTACGAGCAGTACTTC
few,TRBD2,TRBV28,TRBJ2-1,CASSPGTSGGQDEQFF,TGTGCCAGCAGCCCCGGGACTAGCGGAGGTCAGGATGAGCAGTTCTTC
few,.,TRBV10-2,TRBJ1-2,CASSQGGAGYGYTF,TGTGCCAGCAGCCAAGGAGGGGCAGGCTATGGCTACACCTTC
.,.,TRBV10-3,TRBJ2-3,CAISPLVAGPDF,TGTGCCATCAGCCCACTAGTAGCAGGCCCGGATTTT
.,TRBD1,TRBV20-1,TRBJ1-2,CSARDWGGTGDVGYTF,TGCAGTGCTAGAGATTGGGGTGGGACAGGGGATGTTGGCTACACCTTC
.,.,TRBV29-1,TRBJ1-2,CSVDSTERSNYCYTF,TGCAGCGTTGATTCGACGGAGCGATCTAACTATTGCTACACCTTC
many,.,TRBV10-2,TRBJ2-7,CASSATYEQYF,TGCGCCAGCAGTGCTACCTACGAGCAGTACTTC
many,.,TRBV12-3/TRBV12-4,TRBJ2-7,CASTAAYEQYF,TGTGCCAGCACCGCAGCCTACGAGCAGTACTTC
few,.,TRBV6-5,TRBJ1-5,CASSLQDRSNQPQHF,TGTGCCAGCAGTTTACAGGACAGAAGCAATCAGCCCCAGCATTTT
.,.,TRBV2,TRBJ1-2,CANRRDSSYGYTF,TGTGCCAACAGGAGAGACAGTTCCTATGGCTACACCTTC
few,TRBD1,TRBV5-5,TRBJ1-1,CASSFEGAVTEAFF,TGTGCCAGCAGCTTCGAGGGGGCGGTCACTGAAGCTTTCTTC
few,TRBD1,TRBV9,TRBJ1-2,CASSVEDLAGTGVYGYTF,TGTGCCAGCAGCGTAGAGGACTTAGCCGGGACAGGGGTTTATGGCTACACCTTC
few,.,TRBV5-1,TRBJ2-1,CASRGYEGNEQFF,TGCGCCAGCAGGGGGTACGAGGGCAATGAGCAGTTCTTC
many,.,TRBV20-1,TRBJ2-5,CSARDRLHGSGTQYF,TGCAGTGCTAGAGATCGTCTCCACGGGTCAGGGACCCAGTACTTC
.,.,TRBV18,TRBJ1-1,CASSPTAQPNTEAFF,TGTGCCAGCTCACCGACGGCCCAACCTAACACTGAAGCTTTCTTT
few,TRBD1,TRBV11-2,TRBJ1-3,CASSLDRTGDGNTIYF,TGTGCCAGCAGCTTAGATCGGACAGGGGATGGAAACACCATATATTTT
many,.,TRBV6-1,TRBJ1-1,CASRIMGQTVEAFF,TGTGCCAGCAGGATCATGGGTCAAACCGTTGAAGCTTTCTTT
.,.,TRBV4-3,TRBJ1-6,CASSPTIGSSPLHF,TGCGCCAGCAGCCCGACAATCGGGTCTTCACCCCTCCACTTT
.,.,TRBV19,TRBJ1-6,CASSISVGDSPLHF,TGTGCCAGTAGTATATCCGTTGGCGATTCACCCCTCCACTTT
many,TRBD2,TRBV29-1,TRBJ2-5,CSSQGLAGEGEETQYF,TGCAGCTCTCAGGGACTAGCGGGAGAAGGGGAAGAGACCCAGTACTTC
few,.,TRBV2,TRBJ2-2,CASSVPTVTNTGELFF,TGTGCCAGCAGTGTCCCCACAGTTACGAACACCGGGGAGCTGTTTTTT
.,.,TRBV6-1,TRBJ1-6,CASSAQGLESPLHF,TGTGCCAGCAGTGCCCAGGGTTTGGAGTCACCCCTCCACTTT
many,.,TRBV5-1,TRBJ2-7,CASRSKGRTDYEQYF,TGCGCCAGCAGATCGAAAGGTCGGACAGACTACGAGCAGTACTTC
many,.,TRBV7-8,TRBJ1-2,CASSFGEYGYTF,TGTGCCAGCAGCTTCGGAGAGTATGGCTACACCTTC
.,.,TRBV7-2,TRBJ2-5,CASSLWDGSQETQYF,TGTGCCAGCAGCCTTTGGGATGGCTCACAAGAGACCCAGTACTTC
many,TRBD1,TRBV20-1,TRBJ1-5,CSAPLVGQGRNQPQHF,TGCAGTGCACCTCTCGTCGGACAGGGCCGAAATCAGCCCCAGCATTTT
many,.,TRBV30,TRBJ1-6,CACGGSPLHF,TGTGCCTGTGGGGGTTCACCCCTCCACTTT
.,TRBD2,TRBV20-1,TRBJ2-3,CSKASGSGVTDTQYF,TGCAGTAAGGCTAGCGGGAGCGGGGTCACAGATACGCAGTATTTT
.,.,TRBV19,TRBJ2-7,CASSAGLDYEQYF,TGTGCCAGTAGTGCGGGACTCGACTACGAGCAGTACTTC
.,.,TRBV2,TRBJ2-2,CASSFRTYTGELFF,TGTGCCAGCAGTTTCAGGACATACACCGGGGAGCTGTTTTTT